These 3 T cell receptor beta chains came from one sample sequenced in a study of monozygotic twins with inflammatory bowel disease (dated by TCRdb to about 2019). Library generation was performed with 5' RACE. Instrument on record: Illumina HiSeq 2500. The reads went through TCRdb reprocessing, and each CDR3 protein sequence gets one entry with no DNA. The table for this sample shows about 350,000 distinct CDR3 sequences. The biggest ten clones account for approximately 2% of the sample. Sequencing used blood. These receptors were collected from a human donor with ulcerative colitis or Crohn's disease, or a healthy co-twin of an affected twin (not recorded which).

The V gene is TRBV6-7, the J gene TRBJ1-5. TRBV6-7 carries the ORF label, with uncertain function. The CDR3 totals 19 residues. CDR3 loop: CASSYSRHPRPYSNQPQHF.

The genes are TRBV18 and TRBJ2-1. Looked up from germline, CDR1 is KGHSH and CDR2 is LQKENI. This CDR3 region has 15 residues. The CDR3 is CASSPGFGSYNEQFF.

This sequence joins TRBV5-1 and TRBJ2-5. Germline CDR1 SGHRS, CDR2 YFSETQ. The CDR3 loop spans 12 amino acids. CDR3 protein: CASSLDRETQYF.